Shown below are 9 T cell receptor beta chains from a single sample sequenced in a study of T cells in Graves' hyperthyroidism and ophthalmopathy. Regions amplified from RNA transcripts were the TCR beta CDR3 regions. Researchers ran a first-round RT-PCR on the TCR CDR3 using the HTBI primer set. TCRdb re-called the multiplex PCR reads with MiXCR, one entry per CDR3 protein. The sample lists fewer than 750,000 distinct CDR3 sequences; 14% to 15% were seen once. Input material: blood. All receptors derive from a woman aged 40-49 years with Graves' ophthalmopathy.

This clonotype has a count of ten or more. The genes are TRBV19 and TRBJ2-7; D possibly corresponds to TRBD2 (6 bases). Germline CDR1 LNHDA, CDR2 SQIVND (reference sequence). Trimming removed 4 bases from V and 3 bases from J, with 10 bases in between. The CDR3 length is 13 residues. As DNA, the CDR3 is TGTGCCAGTAGTACCGGGACTCACTACGAGCAGTACTTC. It is translated as CASSTGTHYEQYF.

Ten or more counts support this clonotype. V usage is TRBV7-9 and J usage is TRBJ2-7, with 9 bases lining up with TRBD1. The length of the CDR3 is 14 residues. The trim removed 5 bases at V and 6 bases at J, leaving 8 bases unmatched. In germline, CDR1 is SEHNR, CDR2 FQNEAQ (reference sequence). CDR3 bases: TGTGCCAGCAGCCGGACAGGGGACCTCTCCGAGCAGTACTTC. This translates into CASSRTGDLSEQYF. Variable domain in full (rest from reference TRBV7-9 and TRBJ2-7): DTGVSQNPRHKITKRGQNVTFRCDPISEHNRLYWYRQTLGQGPEFLTYFQNEAQLEKSRLLSDRFSAERPKGSFSTLEIQRTEQGDSAMYLCASSRTGDLSEQYFGPGTRLTVT.

This clonotype appeared a few times. This sequence joins TRBV20-1 and TRBJ1-2, with 8 nucleotides matching TRBD1. There are 15 residues in the CDR3. Per the germline V gene, CDR1 is DFQATT and CDR2 is SNEGSKA (reference sequence). The junction had 12 bases not matched to a gene; V was cut back by 4 bases and J by 5 bases. The CDR3 DNA sequence: TGCAGTGCTACCGCGGGGATTCAGGGGGCGTATGGCTACACCTTC. Translated: CSATAGIQGAYGYTF.

In its sample, this clonotype was seen many times. The chain couples TRBV6-2 or TRBV6-3 to TRBJ2-5; a weak D match, TRBD2 (5 bases). The CDR3 spans 14 residues. Trimming left V 2 bases short and J 9 bases short, with 16 bases between. Germline values: CDR1 MNHEY, CDR2 SVGEGT. The CDR3 region is CASSYQLRTGSQYF. CDR3 nucleotide sequence: TGTGCCAGCAGTTACCAACTACGGACGGGGTCCCAGTACTTC.

In this sample, this clonotype turned up many times. V usage is TRBV29-1 and J usage is TRBJ2-7; D perhaps matches TRBD2 (5 bases). The CDR3 is 12 amino acids. Germline values: CDR1 SQVTM, CDR2 ANQGSEA. The V and J ends lost 5 bases and 5 bases respectively, with 13 bases between them. CDR3 loop: CSVSWLGDEQYF. Here the CDR3 DNA reads TGCAGCGTTAGTTGGCTCGGGGACGAGCAGTACTTC.

This clonotype was seen many times. This sequence joins TRBV29-1 and TRBJ2-5; D is possibly TRBD2 (5 bases). The CDR3 is 13 residues long. Germline V gene data show CDR1 as SQVTM and CDR2 as ANQGSEA. V was shortened by 1 base and J by 4 bases, with 10 bases between the two germline ends. The CDR3 here is CSVEGLALETQYF. CDR3 nucleotides: TGCAGCGTTGAAGGGCTAGCCCTAGAGACCCAGTACTTC.

The table lists this clonotype with many counts. The genes are TRBV12-3 or TRBV12-4 and TRBJ2-5; D remains ambiguous. Trimming removed 5 bases at V and 1 base at J, with 5 bases between. The CDR3 is made up of 12 amino acids. DNA for the CDR3: TGTGCCAGCAGTGGACCCCAAGAGACCCAGTACTTC. Translated: CASSGPQETQYF.

This clonotype was detected a few times. V is TRBV29-1 and J is TRBJ1-1; D not resolved. This CDR3 is built from 11 residues. V was shortened by 2 bases and J by 1 base, with 2 bases between the two germline ends. Looked up from germline, CDR1 is SQVTM and CDR2 is ANQGSEA. The DNA of the CDR3 is TGCAGCGTTGAACAGAACACTGAAGCTTTCTTT. As protein: CSVEQNTEAFF.

This clonotype was recorded at least ten times. The V gene is TRBV19, the J gene TRBJ1-1; the D gene is possibly TRBD1 (5 bases). CDR3 length equals 15 residues. Germline V gene sequence: CDR1 LNHDA, CDR2 SQIVND (reference sequence). V lost 9 bases, J lost 1 base, and 18 bases lay in between. The CDR3 sequence is CARRALQEKNTEAFF. CDR3 nucleotide sequence: TGTGCCAGAAGAGCTTTACAGGAAAAGAACACTGAAGCTTTCTTT.